Listed below are T cell receptor beta chains from one sample, sequenced in a study of blood T cells in healthy people across ages. TCRdb fed the 5' RACE reads into MiXCR, producing one record per CDR3 protein. This sample carries around 780,000 distinct CDR3 sequences, around 24% of them seen once, and the ten largest clones take 2.5% to 3.5%. These data are also associated with another study on T cells of mothers and their children.

The material sequenced was blood. The source of these receptors is a boy aged 5 to 17 in good health. The CDR3 runs from the conserved cysteine through the conserved F or W. The order of the fields is D gene, V gene, clone size, J gene, CDR3 protein, CDR3 DNA. D genes are given only for firm matches. Some rows have no size entry. The others give once, few or many, or a class for an expanded clone.

D gene: -
V gene: TRBV27
clone size: -
J gene: TRBJ1-4
CDR3 protein: CASSLQGWGEKLFF
CDR3 DNA: TGTGCCAGCAGTTTACAGGGGTGGGGTGAAAAACTGTTTTTT

D gene: -
V gene: TRBV6-1
clone size: -
J gene: TRBJ1-4
CDR3 protein: CASSERSTNEKLFF
CDR3 DNA: TGTGCCAGCAGTGAGAGGTCAACTAATGAAAAACTGTTTTTT

D gene: TRBD1
V gene: TRBV4-1
clone size: -
J gene: TRBJ1-2
CDR3 protein: CASSQEGGQGNYGYTF
CDR3 DNA: TGCGCCAGCAGCCAAGAAGGGGGACAGGGGAACTATGGCTACACCTTC

D gene: -
V gene: TRBV5-6
clone size: -
J gene: TRBJ1-2
CDR3 protein: CASSLESQRPYGYTF
CDR3 DNA: TGTGCCAGCAGCTTGGAATCGCAGCGGCCCTATGGCTACACCTTC

D gene: TRBD1
V gene: TRBV4-1
clone size: -
J gene: TRBJ1-6
CDR3 protein: CASSPSQTGNSPLHF
CDR3 DNA: TGCGCCAGCAGCCCGAGCCAGACAGGGAATTCACCCCTCCACTTT

D gene: -
V gene: TRBV6-6
clone size: few
J gene: TRBJ1-2
CDR3 protein: CASPAGFGYTF
CDR3 DNA: TGTGCCAGCCCCGCGGGGTTCGGCTACACCTTC

D gene: -
V gene: TRBV5-1
clone size: -
J gene: TRBJ2-1
CDR3 protein: CASSWTGRPTFNEQFF
CDR3 DNA: TGCGCCAGCAGCTGGACGGGACGGCCAACCTTCAATGAGCAGTTCTTC

D gene: TRBD1
V gene: TRBV10-3
clone size: -
J gene: TRBJ2-7
CDR3 protein: CATWAGQGGDEQYF
CDR3 DNA: TGTGCCACATGGGCGGGACAGGGAGGGGACGAGCAGTACTTC

D gene: TRBD1
V gene: TRBV12-3/TRBV12-4
clone size: -
J gene: TRBJ2-7
CDR3 protein: CASSSDRFHFEQYF
CDR3 DNA: TGTGCCAGCAGTTCGGACAGGTTCCATTTCGAGCAGTACTTC

D gene: TRBD1
V gene: TRBV7-2
clone size: few
J gene: TRBJ1-2
CDR3 protein: CASSNRDSNYGYTF
CDR3 DNA: TGTGCCAGCAGCAACCGGGACAGTAACTATGGCTACACCTTC

D gene: -
V gene: TRBV3-1
clone size: -
J gene: TRBJ2-7
CDR3 protein: CASSQRESGYEQYF
CDR3 DNA: TGTGCCAGCAGCCAAAGGGAGTCGGGATACGAGCAGTACTTC

D gene: TRBD1
V gene: TRBV6-1
clone size: many
J gene: TRBJ2-4
CDR3 protein: CASRTGVENIQYF
CDR3 DNA: TGTGCCAGTCGGACAGGGGTGGAAAACATTCAGTACTTC

D gene: -
V gene: TRBV19
clone size: -
J gene: TRBJ2-7
CDR3 protein: CASSTRDGAYEQYF
CDR3 DNA: TGTGCCAGCTCAACCCGGGACGGCGCCTACGAGCAGTACTTC

D gene: TRBD1
V gene: TRBV4-3
clone size: few
J gene: TRBJ1-2
CDR3 protein: CASSHGQDPFYGYTF
CDR3 DNA: TGCGCCAGCAGCCATGGACAGGACCCCTTCTATGGCTACACCTTC

D gene: -
V gene: TRBV15
clone size: few
J gene: TRBJ2-7
CDR3 protein: CATSPEPKSSYAQYF
CDR3 DNA: TGTGCCACCAGCCCCGAGCCCAAGAGCTCCTACGCGCAGTACTTC

D gene: -
V gene: TRBV7-9
clone size: few
J gene: TRBJ2-7
CDR3 protein: CASSLGTAPTYEQYF
CDR3 DNA: TGTGCCAGCAGCTTAGGTACCGCCCCTACCTACGAGCAGTACTTC

D gene: -
V gene: TRBV7-9
clone size: -
J gene: TRBJ2-5
CDR3 protein: CASSPRGVSWQTQYF
CDR3 DNA: TGTGCCAGCAGCCCCCGGGGCGTCTCCTGGCAGACCCAGTACTTC

D gene: -
V gene: TRBV6-1
clone size: -
J gene: TRBJ1-4
CDR3 protein: CASREIGVREKLFF
CDR3 DNA: TGTGCCAGCAGGGAGATCGGGGTTCGGGAAAAACTGTTTTTT

D gene: -
V gene: TRBV28
clone size: -
J gene: TRBJ2-7
CDR3 protein: CASNPQGFGLEQYF
CDR3 DNA: TGTGCCAGCAACCCACAGGGTTTTGGTCTCGAGCAGTACTTC

D gene: TRBD1
V gene: TRBV6-5
clone size: few
J gene: TRBJ1-2
CDR3 protein: CASSSDRVGGGYTF
CDR3 DNA: TGTGCCAGCAGCTCCGACAGGGTTGGGGGAGGCTACACCTTC

D gene: -
V gene: TRBV28
clone size: few
J gene: TRBJ2-5
CDR3 protein: CASMRSWKETQYF
CDR3 DNA: TGTGCCAGCATGAGGAGCTGGAAAGAGACCCAGTACTTC

D gene: TRBD1
V gene: TRBV20-1
clone size: -
J gene: TRBJ2-7
CDR3 protein: CSAREQGWGQYF
CDR3 DNA: TGCAGTGCTAGAGAACAGGGGTGGGGCCAGTACTTC

D gene: -
V gene: TRBV2
clone size: few
J gene: TRBJ2-2
CDR3 protein: CASSEWAAPGELFF
CDR3 DNA: TGTGCCAGCAGTGAATGGGCGGCCCCCGGGGAGCTGTTTTTT

D gene: -
V gene: TRBV29-1
clone size: few
J gene: TRBJ2-7
CDR3 protein: CSVVEGSFYEQYF
CDR3 DNA: TGCAGCGTTGTCGAGGGGAGCTTCTACGAGCAGTACTTC

D gene: -
V gene: TRBV5-5
clone size: -
J gene: TRBJ2-5
CDR3 protein: CASSPTGARWKTQYF
CDR3 DNA: TGTGCCAGCAGCCCTACGGGGGCTAGGTGGAAGACCCAGTACTTC

D gene: -
V gene: TRBV7-6
clone size: few
J gene: TRBJ2-7
CDR3 protein: CASSVREPYEQYF
CDR3 DNA: TGTGCCAGCAGCGTTCGGGAGCCCTACGAGCAGTACTTC

D gene: TRBD2
V gene: TRBV27
clone size: few
J gene: TRBJ2-7
CDR3 protein: CASSFYSGGTFHEQYF
CDR3 DNA: TGTGCCAGCAGTTTCTACTCGGGGGGTACGTTCCACGAGCAGTACTTC

D gene: -
V gene: TRBV4-1
clone size: -
J gene: TRBJ2-2
CDR3 protein: CASSLRGAGENTGELFF
CDR3 DNA: TGCGCCAGCAGCCTCCGGGGGGCAGGGGAGAACACCGGGGAGCTGTTTTTT

D gene: -
V gene: TRBV29-1
clone size: -
J gene: TRBJ1-1
CDR3 protein: CSVEAPRGGNTEAFF
CDR3 DNA: TGCAGCGTTGAAGCCCCCAGGGGCGGGAACACTGAAGCTTTCTTT

D gene: TRBD1
V gene: TRBV27
clone size: few
J gene: TRBJ2-5
CDR3 protein: CASSLGTGSVETQYF
CDR3 DNA: TGTGCCAGCAGTTTAGGGACAGGGTCCGTAGAGACCCAGTACTTC

D gene: -
V gene: TRBV7-9
clone size: -
J gene: TRBJ1-3
CDR3 protein: CASSLGTGNTIYF
CDR3 DNA: TGTGCCAGCAGCTTAGGAACGGGAAACACCATATATTTT

D gene: TRBD1
V gene: TRBV20-1
clone size: -
J gene: TRBJ1-2
CDR3 protein: CSAERTGGGYGYTF
CDR3 DNA: TGCAGTGCCGAGAGGACAGGGGGCGGGTATGGCTACACCTTC

D gene: -
V gene: TRBV6-1
clone size: -
J gene: TRBJ2-5
CDR3 protein: CASSEPVREAQYF
CDR3 DNA: TGTGCCAGCAGTGAACCGGTCAGGGAGGCCCAGTACTTC

D gene: -
V gene: TRBV28
clone size: few
J gene: TRBJ2-7
CDR3 protein: CASSRSGQNPSYEQYF
CDR3 DNA: TGTGCCAGCAGCCGTTCCGGCCAAAACCCCTCCTACGAGCAGTACTTC

D gene: -
V gene: TRBV4-1
clone size: few
J gene: TRBJ2-4
CDR3 protein: CASSQPIRGQAKNIQYF
CDR3 DNA: TGCGCCAGCAGCCAACCCATTCGGGGGCAAGCCAAAAACATTCAGTACTTC

D gene: -
V gene: TRBV5-5
clone size: -
J gene: TRBJ1-3
CDR3 protein: CASSSGHTSGNTIYF
CDR3 DNA: TGTGCCAGCAGCTCGGGTCACACCTCTGGAAACACCATATATTTT

D gene: -
V gene: TRBV7-2
clone size: -
J gene: TRBJ2-1
CDR3 protein: CASSSSLNEQFF
CDR3 DNA: TGTGCCAGCAGCTCGTCGTTGAATGAGCAGTTCTTC

D gene: -
V gene: TRBV7-9
clone size: many
J gene: TRBJ1-4
CDR3 protein: CASSLAGDEKLFF
CDR3 DNA: TGTGCCAGCAGCTTAGCTGGTGATGAAAAACTGTTTTTT

D gene: TRBD1
V gene: TRBV7-6
clone size: -
J gene: TRBJ2-7
CDR3 protein: CASSLLAGGEYEQYF
CDR3 DNA: TGTGCCAGCAGCTTATTGGCAGGGGGCGAATACGAGCAGTACTTC

D gene: TRBD2
V gene: TRBV28
clone size: few
J gene: TRBJ2-7
CDR3 protein: CASSPGLAPYEQYF
CDR3 DNA: TGTGCCAGCAGTCCAGGACTAGCCCCCTACGAGCAGTACTTC

D gene: TRBD2
V gene: TRBV5-1
clone size: many
J gene: TRBJ2-3
CDR3 protein: CASRRGGTDTQYF
CDR3 DNA: TGTGCCAGCAGACGGGGGGGCACAGATACGCAGTATTTT

D gene: TRBD2
V gene: TRBV29-1
clone size: few
J gene: TRBJ2-3
CDR3 protein: CSVKLAGGPDTQYF
CDR3 DNA: TGCAGCGTTAAACTAGCGGGAGGTCCAGATACGCAGTATTTT

D gene: -
V gene: TRBV11-2
clone size: few
J gene: TRBJ2-1
CDR3 protein: CASSPRPPPDEQFF
CDR3 DNA: TGTGCCAGCAGCCCCCGACCCCCTCCAGATGAGCAGTTCTTC

D gene: -
V gene: TRBV5-1
clone size: -
J gene: TRBJ1-1
CDR3 protein: CASSLLGATTEAFF
CDR3 DNA: TGCGCCAGCAGCTTGCTCGGTGCCACTACTGAAGCTTTCTTT

D gene: TRBD1
V gene: TRBV19
clone size: -
J gene: TRBJ1-2
CDR3 protein: CASSFLKPGQDPGYTF
CDR3 DNA: TGTGCCAGTAGTTTTCTTAAACCGGGACAGGACCCTGGCTACACCTTC

D gene: -
V gene: TRBV28
clone size: -
J gene: TRBJ1-5
CDR3 protein: CASSLGTQGQHF
CDR3 DNA: TGTGCCAGCAGTTTGGGGACGCAGGGTCAGCATTTT

D gene: TRBD1
V gene: TRBV20-1
clone size: few
J gene: TRBJ2-7
CDR3 protein: CSATNRDRGTYEQYF
CDR3 DNA: TGCAGTGCAACAAACCGGGACAGGGGGACATACGAGCAGTACTTC

D gene: -
V gene: TRBV11-3
clone size: -
J gene: TRBJ2-5
CDR3 protein: CASSFQEGETQYF
CDR3 DNA: TGTGCCAGCAGCTTCCAGGAGGGAGAGACCCAGTACTTC

D gene: -
V gene: TRBV4-2
clone size: -
J gene: TRBJ1-2
CDR3 protein: CASSQDITRGDYGYTF
CDR3 DNA: TGTGCCAGCAGCCAAGATATTACCCGGGGAGACTATGGCTACACCTTC

D gene: -
V gene: TRBV20-1
clone size: -
J gene: TRBJ2-3
CDR3 protein: CSARLAYTDTQYF
CDR3 DNA: TGCAGTGCGCGTCTGGCTTACACAGATACGCAGTATTTT

D gene: TRBD1
V gene: TRBV14
clone size: -
J gene: TRBJ1-1
CDR3 protein: CASRRSGGTEAFF
CDR3 DNA: TGTGCTAGCAGGAGGTCAGGGGGCACTGAAGCTTTCTTT

D gene: TRBD2
V gene: TRBV7-9
clone size: few
J gene: TRBJ2-5
CDR3 protein: CASSAGLGAYQETQYF
CDR3 DNA: TGTGCCAGCAGCGCTGGACTAGGGGCGTACCAAGAGACCCAGTACTTC

D gene: TRBD1
V gene: TRBV4-1
clone size: -
J gene: TRBJ1-5
CDR3 protein: CASSQEIQGFGQPQHF
CDR3 DNA: TGCGCCAGCAGCCAAGAGATACAGGGGTTCGGTCAGCCCCAGCATTTT

D gene: -
V gene: TRBV20-1
clone size: -
J gene: TRBJ2-1
CDR3 protein: CSARDLRVNEQFF
CDR3 DNA: TGCAGTGCTAGAGATTTGCGAGTCAATGAGCAGTTCTTC